This T cell receptor (beta chain) was retrieved from a study of vaccination and CD4 T cells after COVID-19. Study-level background: At a median around 70 days (range 14 to 241) after dose two, post-vaccine samples were obtained. Researchers treated cells with overlapping spike peptides taken from SARS-CoV-2, HCoV-NL63, HCoV-OC43 and HCoV-229E.

An Oncomine TCR Beta short-read assay was used to sequence the DNA from cultured CD4+ T cells. MiXCR was run by TCRdb on the PCR reads, yielding one entry per CDR3 protein. The table lists more than 15,000 distinct CDR3 sequences, 45% to 65% of them singletons, with about 30% in the top ten. Treatment defined: roughly 10-day PBMC culture with coronavirus spike peptide pools or control peptides (ViraFEST assay). A word on this clonotype: What it recognizes is unknown.

Study findings and constraints: The median SARS-CoV-2-reactive clonotype number increased from about 20 to 38, without statistical significance.

Trimming stripped 5 bases from V and 7 bases from J, with 6 bases between. The CDR3 contains 11 residues. CDR1 and CDR2 (germline): GTSNPN, SVGIG (reference sequence). V is TRBV30 and J is TRBJ1-6, with D uncertain. The sequences come from cultured CD4+ T cells from blood, collected after SARS-CoV-2 vaccination. This TCR derives from a human donor with COVID-19. The CDR3 coding sequence is TGTGCCTGGGGGAGGAATTCACCCCTCCACTTT. This sequence encodes CAWGRNSPLHF.